Here is one TCR beta chain with its context. This specimen belongs to a study of blood T cell repertoires in COVID-19. On the study more broadly: In each case, the material was cDNA or gDNA derived from T cells, B-cell-depleted T cells, or PBMCs.

Per the original methods: It was from reference gene primer amplification that nucleated cell counts were estimated. The repertoire was sequenced with immunoSEQ multiplex PCR; TCRdb's copy has only in-frame clones and lacks some. V, J and clone size reflect that table, while D and trimming were determined from the DNA. The sample carries around 470,000 clones, about nine tenths recorded once. Participants came from fewer than 25 US areas, aged roughly 18 to 89 years. The study counted Cohort 3 donors as recovered given two negative PCRs, clearance, or symptom resolution. Germline V gene data show CDR1 as SGHRS and CDR2 as YFSETQ. This CDR3 has 16 residues. The trim removed 3 bases at V and 1 base at J, leaving 2 bases unmatched.

Sequencing input: PBMCs or T cells enriched from blood (not recorded which). This TCR derives from a man aged 18 to 30 who had recovered from COVID-19. V is TRBV5-1 and J is TRBJ2-2; TRBD2 aligns across 11 bases. The CDR3 sequence is CASSSGLAENTGELFF. The CDR3 DNA reads as TGCGCCAGCAGCTCGGGACTAGCGGAGAACACCGGGGAGCTGTTTTTT.